Listed below are T cell receptor beta chains from one sample, sequenced in a study of beta chain features in type 1 diabetes. Assay used: immunoSEQ multiplex PCR; TCRdb lists only in-frame clones, some missing. The sample lists 85,000 to 110,000 clones, roughly 28% occurring once. Sample: central memory CD4+ T cells from blood. These receptors were taken from a woman under 30 with type 1 diabetes. CDR3s include the opening cysteine and the closing phenylalanine or tryptophan. A D gene is named only where the DNA matches it firmly. Expanded clones are given a class, and other clones once, few, many or no size at all.

j_gene,abundance,d_gene,v_gene,CDR3nt,CDR3aa
TRBJ2-1,-,TRBD2,TRBV19,TGTGCCAGTAGTACCGATTCCCGGGAGGTCCCCTACAATGAGCAGTTCTTC,CASSTDSREVPYNEQFF
TRBJ1-1,-,-,TRBV15,TGTGCCACCAGCAGCGCAGGCGGGTTGCGTGCTTTCTTT,CATSSAGGLRAFF
TRBJ2-2,-,TRBD2,TRBV7-6,TGTGCCAGCAGTCTACTAGCGGGAGTCACCGGGGAGCTGTTTTTT,CASSLLAGVTGELFF
TRBJ1-1,-,TRBD1,TRBV28,TGTGCCAGCACCCCCATCTGGGACAGGCCTGGCGCAGAAGCTTTCTTT,CASTPIWDRPGAEAFF
TRBJ2-1,few,TRBD2,TRBV5-1,TGCGCCAGCAGCTTGGTAACTAGCGGGGGAACCTACAATGAGCAGTTCTTC,CASSLVTSGGTYNEQFF
TRBJ2-5,-,-,TRBV29-1,TGCAGCGTTCGGGACAATCCGAGGGAGACCCAGTACTTC,CSVRDNPRETQYF
TRBJ2-5,-,-,TRBV30,TGTGCCTGGAGTGGAGGGGGACTCACAGGGGCAAGGGAGACCCAGTACTTC,CAWSGGGLTGARETQYF
TRBJ2-5,-,TRBD1,TRBV5-4,TGTGCCAGCAGCGGGACAGGGGGCCAAGAGACCCAGTACTTC,CASSGTGGQETQYF
TRBJ1-4,-,-,TRBV27,TGTGCCAGCAGTTTATCGACAGTCCATAATGAAAAACTGTTTTTT,CASSLSTVHNEKLFF
TRBJ1-1,few,TRBD1,TRBV27,TGTGCCAGCAGTCGACAGGGAAGTACTGAAGCTTTCTTT,CASSRQGSTEAFF
TRBJ2-1,-,TRBD1,TRBV10-3,TGTGCCATCAGTGACGACAGGGGGATGCAGTTCTTC,CAISDDRGMQFF
TRBJ2-7,-,TRBD1,TRBV2,TGTGCCAGCACTGGACAGGGGGCCTACGAGCAGTACTTC,CASTGQGAYEQYF
TRBJ2-5,-,TRBD2,TRBV7-9,TGTGCCAGCAGCTTAGGACTAGCGGGAGAGGAGACCCAGTACTTC,CASSLGLAGEETQYF
TRBJ2-1,-,TRBD1,TRBV5-1,TGCGCCAGCAGCCCGGGACAGGGCGAAGAGAATGAGCAGTTCTTC,CASSPGQGEENEQFF
TRBJ1-5,few,-,TRBV28,TGTGCCAGCAGTTTCCAGGGCAGCGCTAATCAGCCCCAGCATTTT,CASSFQGSANQPQHF
TRBJ2-1,-,-,TRBV28,TGTGCCAGCAGTTTAGCCGGGTATGAGCAGTTCTTC,CASSLAGYEQFF
TRBJ2-7,few,TRBD1,TRBV28,TGTGCCAGCAGTCCCCTGGACAGGGATTCCTACGAGCAGTACTTC,CASSPLDRDSYEQYF
TRBJ2-5,-,TRBD1,TRBV18,TGTGCCAGCTCACCCGGACAGGGCACAGGGACCCAGTACTTC,CASSPGQGTGTQYF
TRBJ1-2,few,-,TRBV28,TGTGCCAGCAGTTTCCTCCTCTCTAACTATGGCTACACCTTC,CASSFLLSNYGYTF
TRBJ2-4,-,-,TRBV11-3,TGTGCCAGCAGCTTCTTCGTAGAACAGGGAGCCAAAAACATTCAGTACTTC,CASSFFVEQGAKNIQYF
TRBJ2-7,-,TRBD2,TRBV30,TGTGCCTGGAGTGGGGGACTAGTCTACGAGCAGTACTTC,CAWSGGLVYEQYF
TRBJ1-4,-,-,TRBV18,TGTGCCAGCTCACCACAAGGAGAGGCTAATGAAAAACTGTTTTTT,CASSPQGEANEKLFF
TRBJ2-5,few,-,TRBV7-2,TGTGCCAGCAGCTTGACAGGCCTGGGGCAGGAGACCCAGTACTTC,CASSLTGLGQETQYF
TRBJ1-1,once,TRBD1,TRBV18,TGTGCCAGCTCACCCGGAGGGGGCCTCGTCGAAGCTTTCTTT,CASSPGGGLVEAFF
TRBJ2-1,few,TRBD1,TRBV4-2,TGTGCCAGCAGCCTGAACAGGGGCTCTGAGAATGAGCAGTTCTTC,CASSLNRGSENEQFF
TRBJ1-5,few,-,TRBV6-6,TGTGCCAGCAGGGCGGACAGCCATCAGCCCCAGCATTTT,CASRADSHQPQHF
TRBJ2-2,few,TRBD2,TRBV19,TGTGCCAGTAGGCCTGAAGCGGGACGACCCGGGGAGCTGTTTTTT,CASRPEAGRPGELFF
TRBJ1-2,once,-,TRBV30,TGTGCCTGGAGTGTGGGAGAAATTTACACCTTC,CAWSVGEIYTF
TRBJ2-1,-,TRBD2,TRBV6-6,TGTGCCAGCAGTTACCATAGCGGGATGGCCTACAATGAGCAGTTCTTC,CASSYHSGMAYNEQFF
TRBJ2-5,-,-,TRBV11-2,TGTGCCAGCAGCTTAGGGGGGGGGCCAGAGACCCAGTACTTC,CASSLGGGPETQYF
TRBJ1-4,once,TRBD1,TRBV30,TGTGCCTGGAGAAGGAGGGACAGGGATGAAAAACTGTTTTTT,CAWRRRDRDEKLFF
TRBJ2-3,-,TRBD2,TRBV6-5,TGTGCCAGCAGTTACCGGGAGGCCACAGATACGCAGTATTTT,CASSYREATDTQYF
TRBJ1-6,-,-,TRBV2,TGTGCCAGCAGTGGAGGAGGGTTTTATTCACCCCTCCACTTT,CASSGGGFYSPLHF
TRBJ1-2,few,-,TRBV4-3,TGCGCCAGCAGCCAAGGAGCCCTTACGGGCTATGGCTACACCTTC,CASSQGALTGYGYTF
TRBJ1-2,few,TRBD1,TRBV4-2,TGTGCCAGCAGCTCCCAGGGGGATTATGGCTACACCTTC,CASSSQGDYGYTF
TRBJ2-1,-,TRBD2,TRBV15,TGTGCCACCAGCAGAGTGGGACTAGCGGGAGGGTTCTACAATGAGCAGTTCTTC,CATSRVGLAGGFYNEQFF
TRBJ1-1,-,-,TRBV21-1,TGTGCCAGCAGCAAAACCCGGATGTGGACAGGGGCGGCATCCTACCCGATGAACACTGAAGCTTTCTTT,CASSKTRMWTGAASYPMNTEAFF
TRBJ1-5,-,TRBD1,TRBV4-2,TGTGCCAGCAGCCAAGGGCGGACAGGGAATAGCAATCAGCCCCAGCATTTT,CASSQGRTGNSNQPQHF
TRBJ2-3,-,TRBD2,TRBV5-4,TGTGCCAGCAGCCCTGGACTAGCGGGCGCCCAACGGACAGATACGCAGTATTTT,CASSPGLAGAQRTDTQYF
TRBJ2-1,few,-,TRBV5-1,TGCGCCAGCAGCTTGTCACCGCTAGCGAGTAATGAGCAGTTCTTC,CASSLSPLASNEQFF
TRBJ1-1,-,-,TRBV5-1,TGCGCCAGCAGCTCGTCGGGGGACACTGAAGCTTTCTTT,CASSSSGDTEAFF
TRBJ2-3,few,-,TRBV5-1,TGCGCCAGCAGCACGGGAAATGTCTTTCTCGCTAGCGTCACAGATACGCAGTATTTT,CASSTGNVFLASVTDTQYF
TRBJ1-1,few,-,TRBV7-2,TGTGCCAGCAGGGCTACAGGGAACACTGAAGCTTTCTTT,CASRATGNTEAFF
TRBJ1-2,few,-,TRBV9,TGTGCCAGCAGCGACAGGGAAAGCTATGGCTACACCTTC,CASSDRESYGYTF
TRBJ2-3,-,-,TRBV7-2,TGTGCCAGCAGCCCCCGGATAGGCGGGAGCACAGATACGCAGTATTTT,CASSPRIGGSTDTQYF
TRBJ2-5,-,-,TRBV7-2,TGTGCCAGCAGCCCCCAGCAAGAGACCCAGTACTTC,CASSPQQETQYF
TRBJ2-1,-,TRBD2,TRBV7-2,TGTGCCAGCAGCTTATTTCCGGGGGGGACCTACAATGAGCAGTTCTTC,CASSLFPGGTYNEQFF
TRBJ2-5,-,-,TRBV7-9,TGTGCCAGCAGCTCTCGACTAGAGGTTGTGGAGACCCAGTACTTC,CASSSRLEVVETQYF